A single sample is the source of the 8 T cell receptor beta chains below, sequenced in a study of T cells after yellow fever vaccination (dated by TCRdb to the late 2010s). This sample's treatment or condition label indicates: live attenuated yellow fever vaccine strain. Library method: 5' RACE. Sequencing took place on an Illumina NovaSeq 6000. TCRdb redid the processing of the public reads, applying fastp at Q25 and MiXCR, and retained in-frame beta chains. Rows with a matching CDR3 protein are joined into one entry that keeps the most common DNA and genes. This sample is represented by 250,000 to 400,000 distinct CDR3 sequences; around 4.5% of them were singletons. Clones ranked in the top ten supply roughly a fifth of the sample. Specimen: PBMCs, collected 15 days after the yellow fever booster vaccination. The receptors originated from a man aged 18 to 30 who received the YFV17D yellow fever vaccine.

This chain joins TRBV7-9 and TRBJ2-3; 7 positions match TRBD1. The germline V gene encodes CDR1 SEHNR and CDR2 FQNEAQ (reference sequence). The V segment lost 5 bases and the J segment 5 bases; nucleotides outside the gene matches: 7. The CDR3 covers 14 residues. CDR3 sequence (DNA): TGTGCCAGCAGCCCGCCCAGGGGGAGAGATACGCAGTATTTT. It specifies CASSPPRGRDTQYF.

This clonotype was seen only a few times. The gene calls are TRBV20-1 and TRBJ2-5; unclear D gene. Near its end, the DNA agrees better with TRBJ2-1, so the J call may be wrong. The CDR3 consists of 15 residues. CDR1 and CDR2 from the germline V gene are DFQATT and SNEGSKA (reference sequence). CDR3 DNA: TGCAGTGCCCCCTCCGGGTCAGATTCCCAAGAGACCCAGTTCTTC. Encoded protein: CSAPSGSDSQETQFF.

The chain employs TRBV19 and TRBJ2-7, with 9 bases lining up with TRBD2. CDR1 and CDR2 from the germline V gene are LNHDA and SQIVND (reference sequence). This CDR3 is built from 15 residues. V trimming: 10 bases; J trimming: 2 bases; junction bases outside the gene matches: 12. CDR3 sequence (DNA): TGTGCCACCCAGGGCGGTAGCGGGGGCACCTACGAGCAGTACTTC. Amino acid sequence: CATQGGSGGTYEQYF.

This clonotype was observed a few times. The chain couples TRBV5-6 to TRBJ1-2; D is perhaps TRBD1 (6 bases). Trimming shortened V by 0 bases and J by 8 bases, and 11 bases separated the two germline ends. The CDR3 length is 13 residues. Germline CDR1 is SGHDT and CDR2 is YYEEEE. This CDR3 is CASSLGTANGYTF. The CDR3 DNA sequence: TGTGCCAGCAGCTTGGGGACAGCGAACGGCTACACCTTC.

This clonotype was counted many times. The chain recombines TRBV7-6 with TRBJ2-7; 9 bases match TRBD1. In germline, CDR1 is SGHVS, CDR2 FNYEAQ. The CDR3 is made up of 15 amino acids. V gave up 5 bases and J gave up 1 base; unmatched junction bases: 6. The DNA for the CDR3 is TGTGCCAGCAGCCTCGACAGGGGGGTATCCTACGAGCAGTACTTC. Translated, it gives CASSLDRGVSYEQYF.

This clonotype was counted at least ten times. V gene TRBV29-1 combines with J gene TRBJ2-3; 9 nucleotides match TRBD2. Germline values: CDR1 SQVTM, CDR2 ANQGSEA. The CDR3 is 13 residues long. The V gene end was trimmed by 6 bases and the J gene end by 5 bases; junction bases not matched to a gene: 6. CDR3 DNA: TGCAGCGTGGAGCGGGGGGCGGTAGATACGCAGTATTTT. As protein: CSVERGAVDTQYF.

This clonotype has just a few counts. The CDR3 region has the DNA TGCGCCAGCAGCTCCGGAGAAACGGGTGGGCCCCAGCATTTT. Its translation is CASSSGETGGPQHF. The chain is built from TRBV5-1 and TRBJ1-5; D uncertain. V was trimmed by 3 bases and J by 9 bases, leaving 16 bases between them. This CDR3 spans 14 amino acids. From germline, CDR1 is SGHRS and CDR2 YFSETQ.

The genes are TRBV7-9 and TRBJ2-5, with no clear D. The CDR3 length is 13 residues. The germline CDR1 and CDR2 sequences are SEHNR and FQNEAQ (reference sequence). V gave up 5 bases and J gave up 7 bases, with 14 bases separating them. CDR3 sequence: CASSLRAGRTQYF. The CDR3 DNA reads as TGTGCCAGCAGCCTCCGGGCCGGACGGACCCAGTACTTC.